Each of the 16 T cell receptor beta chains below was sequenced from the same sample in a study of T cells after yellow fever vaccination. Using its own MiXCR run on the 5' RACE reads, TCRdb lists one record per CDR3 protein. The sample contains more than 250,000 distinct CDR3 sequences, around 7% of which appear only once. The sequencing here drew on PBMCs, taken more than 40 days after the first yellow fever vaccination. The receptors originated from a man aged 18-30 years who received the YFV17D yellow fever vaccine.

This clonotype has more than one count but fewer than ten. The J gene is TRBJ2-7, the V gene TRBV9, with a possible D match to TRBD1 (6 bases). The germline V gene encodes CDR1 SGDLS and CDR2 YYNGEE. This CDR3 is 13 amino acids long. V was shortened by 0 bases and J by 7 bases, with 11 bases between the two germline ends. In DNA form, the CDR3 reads TGTGCCAGCAGCGTAGAACAGGGAGAAGAGCAGTACTTC. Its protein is CASSVEQGEEQYF.

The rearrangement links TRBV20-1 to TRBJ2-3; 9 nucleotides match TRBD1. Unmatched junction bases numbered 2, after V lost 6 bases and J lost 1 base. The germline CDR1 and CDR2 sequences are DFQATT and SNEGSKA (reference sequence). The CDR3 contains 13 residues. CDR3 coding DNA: TGCAGTGCCGGACAGGGGCGCACAGATACGCAGTATTTT. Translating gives CSAGQGRTDTQYF.

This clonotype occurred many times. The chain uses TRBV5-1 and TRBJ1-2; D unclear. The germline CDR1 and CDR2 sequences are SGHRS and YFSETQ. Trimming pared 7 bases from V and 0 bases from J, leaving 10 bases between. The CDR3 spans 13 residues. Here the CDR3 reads CASGQTSNYGYTF. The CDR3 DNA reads TGCGCCAGCGGCCAGACATCTAACTATGGCTACACCTTC.

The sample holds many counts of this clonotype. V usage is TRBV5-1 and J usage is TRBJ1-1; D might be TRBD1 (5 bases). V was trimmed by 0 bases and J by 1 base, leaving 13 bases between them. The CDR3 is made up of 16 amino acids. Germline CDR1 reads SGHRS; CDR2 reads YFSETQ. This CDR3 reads CASSLEGVRTNTEAFF. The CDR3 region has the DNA TGCGCCAGCAGCTTGGAAGGGGTGCGGACGAACACTGAAGCTTTCTTT.

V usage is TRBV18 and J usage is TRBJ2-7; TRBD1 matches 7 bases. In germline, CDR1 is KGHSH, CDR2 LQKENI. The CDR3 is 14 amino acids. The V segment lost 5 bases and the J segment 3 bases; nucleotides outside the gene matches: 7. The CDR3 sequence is CASSSRTGNYEQYF. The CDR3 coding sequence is TGTGCCAGCTCATCGAGGACAGGTAACTACGAGCAGTACTTC.

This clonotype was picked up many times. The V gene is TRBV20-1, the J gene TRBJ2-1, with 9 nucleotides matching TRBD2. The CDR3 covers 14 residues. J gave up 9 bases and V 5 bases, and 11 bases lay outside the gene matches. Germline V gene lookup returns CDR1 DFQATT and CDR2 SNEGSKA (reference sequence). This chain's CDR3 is CSAESGRLLSEQFF. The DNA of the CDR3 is TGCAGTGCTGAAAGCGGGAGGCTCCTTAGTGAGCAGTTCTTC.

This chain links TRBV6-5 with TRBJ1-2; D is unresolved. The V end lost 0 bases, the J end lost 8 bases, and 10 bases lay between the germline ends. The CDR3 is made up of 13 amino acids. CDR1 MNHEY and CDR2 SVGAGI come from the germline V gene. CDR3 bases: TGTGCCAGCAGTTACTCGAGGGATCGGGGCTACACCTTC. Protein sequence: CASSYSRDRGYTF.

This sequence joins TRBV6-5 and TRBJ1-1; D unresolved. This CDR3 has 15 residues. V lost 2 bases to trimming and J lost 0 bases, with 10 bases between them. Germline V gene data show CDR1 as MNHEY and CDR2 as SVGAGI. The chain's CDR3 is CASSYGAWMNTEAFF. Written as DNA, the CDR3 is TGTGCCAGCAGTTACGGAGCCTGGATGAACACTGAAGCTTTCTTT.

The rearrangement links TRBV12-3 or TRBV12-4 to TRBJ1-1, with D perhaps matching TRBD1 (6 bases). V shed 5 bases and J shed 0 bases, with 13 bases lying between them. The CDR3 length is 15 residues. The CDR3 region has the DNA TGTGCCAGCAGTCCGACCGGGACAATGAACACTGAAGCTTTCTTT. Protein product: CASSPTGTMNTEAFF.

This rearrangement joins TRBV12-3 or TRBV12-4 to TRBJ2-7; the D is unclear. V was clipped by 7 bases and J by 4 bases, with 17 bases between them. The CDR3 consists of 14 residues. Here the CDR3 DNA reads TGTGCCAGCACCAACAACGGCGAGTTTTACGAGCAGTACGTC. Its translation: CASTNNGEFYEQYV.

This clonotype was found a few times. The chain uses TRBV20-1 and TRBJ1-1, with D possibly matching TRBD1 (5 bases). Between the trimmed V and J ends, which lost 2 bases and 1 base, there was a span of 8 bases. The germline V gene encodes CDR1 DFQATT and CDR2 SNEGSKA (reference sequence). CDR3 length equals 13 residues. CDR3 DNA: TGCAGTGCTAGATTTCAGGGGAACACTGAAGCTTTCTTT. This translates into CSARFQGNTEAFF.

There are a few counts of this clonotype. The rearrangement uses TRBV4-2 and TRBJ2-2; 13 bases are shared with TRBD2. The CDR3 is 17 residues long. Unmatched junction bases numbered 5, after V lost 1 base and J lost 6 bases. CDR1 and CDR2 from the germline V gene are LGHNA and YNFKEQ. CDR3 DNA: TGTGCCAGCAGCCAAGGGGGACTAGCGGGGCAGGCCGGGGAGCTGTTTTTT. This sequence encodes CASSQGGLAGQAGELFF.

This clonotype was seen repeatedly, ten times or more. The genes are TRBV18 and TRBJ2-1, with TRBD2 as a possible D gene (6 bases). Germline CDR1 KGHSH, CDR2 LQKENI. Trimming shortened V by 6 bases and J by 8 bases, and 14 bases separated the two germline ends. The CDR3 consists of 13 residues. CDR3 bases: TGTGCCAGCTCTTGGCGCGGAGGGGATGAGCAGTTCTTC. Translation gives CASSWRGGDEQFF.

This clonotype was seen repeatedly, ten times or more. CDR3 nucleotide sequence: TGTGCCAGCAGCCAAGGGGAGACTAGCGGATTGAGCACAGATACGCAGTATTTT. This gives the protein CASSQGETSGLSTDTQYF. The rearrangement joins TRBV3-1 to TRBJ2-3; 9 bases map to TRBD2. This CDR3 spans 18 amino acids. Germline CDR1 and CDR2: LGHDT and YNNKEL (reference sequence). With 1 base clipped from V and 0 bases from J, the junction kept 8 bases outside the gene matches.

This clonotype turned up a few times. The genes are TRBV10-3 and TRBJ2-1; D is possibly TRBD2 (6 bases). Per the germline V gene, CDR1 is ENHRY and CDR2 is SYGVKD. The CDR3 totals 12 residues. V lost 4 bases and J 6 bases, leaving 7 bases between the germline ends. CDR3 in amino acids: CAISGDSNEQFF. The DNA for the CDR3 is TGTGCCATCAGTGGGGACTCCAATGAGCAGTTCTTC.

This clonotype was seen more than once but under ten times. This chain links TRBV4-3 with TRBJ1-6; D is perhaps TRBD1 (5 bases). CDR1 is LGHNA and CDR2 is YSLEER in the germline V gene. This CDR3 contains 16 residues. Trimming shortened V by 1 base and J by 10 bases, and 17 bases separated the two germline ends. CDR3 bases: TGCGCCAGCAGCCAAGTGCCAGGGAAACGAGGGTCACCCCTCCACTTT. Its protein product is CASSQVPGKRGSPLHF.